The present T cell receptor beta chain was sequenced within a study of blood T cell repertoires in COVID-19. Study-level information: Spain, Italy and the United States supplied samples that represented acute and convalescent COVID-19. Sample material is recorded as cDNA or gDNA derived from T cells, B-cell-depleted T cells, or PBMCs.

Germline V gene data show CDR1 as PRHDT and CDR2 as FYEKMQ (reference sequence). The CDR3 is made up of 13 amino acids. V gave up 3 bases and J gave up 5 bases; unmatched junction bases: 2. Authors' data handling: Amplifying reference gene primers gave estimates of nucleated cell counts. Data came from immunoSEQ multiplex PCR; TCRdb stores just in-frame clones and leaves some out. V and J calls and clone size are those listed in that table; D and trimming were worked out from the DNA. This table has roughly 14,000 clones, nearly 75% appearing once. The receptor's source is a boy aged 2 to 10 with active or convalescent COVID-19. The chain couples TRBV13 to TRBJ1-1, with 8 positions matching TRBD1. The material sequenced was peripheral blood. As DNA, the CDR3 is TGTGCCAGCAGCTTCAGGGGGCGGACTGAAGCTTTCTTT. Residues: CASSFRGRTEAFF. The whole variable domain, filled in from reference TRBV13 and TRBJ1-1, reads AAGVIQSPRHLIKEKRETATLKCYPIPRHDTVYWYQQGPGQDPQFLISFYEKMQSDKGSIPDRFSAQQFSDYHSELNMSSLELGDSALYFCASSFRGRTEAFFGQGTRLTVV.